This T cell receptor (beta chain) comes out of a study of blood T cell repertoires in COVID-19. Study background: The United States, Italy and Spain provided the acute and convalescent COVID-19 samples. T cells, B-cell-depleted T cells, or PBMCs provided the cDNA or gDNA that served as material.

Germline V gene data show CDR1 as SGHRS and CDR2 as YFSETQ. V was shortened by 4 bases and J by 5 bases, with 10 bases between the two germline ends. The CDR3 runs to 12 residues. Profiled with immunoSEQ multiplex PCR; TCRdb holds only in-frame clones, not every one. The repertoire holds 50,000 or so clones, approximately 90% seen once, with 9.7% in the top ten. The specimen sequenced was peripheral blood. The TCR sequence derives from a woman of 80 years or more with acute or convalescent COVID-19. The chain employs TRBV5-1 and TRBJ2-7; D may be TRBD2 (5 bases). CDR3 nucleotides: TGCGCCAGCAGCAGAGGGAACAACGAGCAGTACTTC. This gives the protein CASSRGNNEQYF.